The 12 T cell receptor beta chains presented below share a single source sample, sequenced in a study of blood T cell repertoires in COVID-19. Libraries were prepared by immunoSEQ multiplex PCR; TCRdb keeps only in-frame clonotypes and omits some of them. The table shows approximately 40,000 clones, with 70% to 90% occurring only once. What was sequenced was peripheral blood. The receptors were sampled from a human donor in a cohort sampled during active COVID-19.

The chain is built from TRBV10-2 and TRBJ1-6; 7 positions match TRBD1. Germline values: CDR1 WSHSY, CDR2 SAAADI. With V trimmed by 6 bases and J by 9 bases, 8 bases remained unmatched. This CDR3 comprises 14 residues. CDR3 amino acids: CASRDTGVGSPLHF. The DNA of the CDR3 is TGCGCCAGCAGGGACACAGGGGTGGGTTCACCCCTCCACTTT.

The genes are TRBV18 and TRBJ2-1; 8 nucleotides agree with TRBD2. V shed 3 bases and J 8 bases; nucleotides not matched to a gene: 12. The CDR3 covers 16 residues. The V gene's germline CDR1 is KGHSH and CDR2 LQKENI. CDR3 nucleotide sequence: TGTGCCAGCTCACCTCCCGGGACTAGATCCTCCCATGAGCAGTTCTTC. Translation: CASSPPGTRSSHEQFF.

This rearrangement joins TRBV20-1 to TRBJ2-2; TRBD2 matches 10 bases. CDR1 and CDR2 (germline): DFQATT, SNEGSKA (reference sequence). The CDR3 length is 16 residues. After removal of 3 bases from V and 3 bases from J, the junction contained 7 bases not matched to a gene. The CDR3 nucleotides read TGCAGTGCTAGTGTACTAGCGGGGCGGCACACCGGGGAGCTGTTTTTT. Translated, it gives CSASVLAGRHTGELFF.

The rearrangement links TRBV7-2 to TRBJ2-1, with TRBD2 matching over 14 bases. Trimming removed 5 bases from V and 4 bases from J; junction bases left unmatched: 1. The length of the CDR3 is 15 residues. From germline, CDR1 is SGHTA and CDR2 FQGNSA. CDR3 bases: TGTGCCAGCAGCCGGACTAGCGGGGGGTACAATGAGCAGTTCTTC. Its protein product is CASSRTSGGYNEQFF.

The chain employs TRBV7-9 and TRBJ2-7, with TRBD2 matching 15 bases. The CDR3 loop spans 14 amino acids. The V gene's germline CDR1 is SEHNR and CDR2 FQNEAQ (reference sequence). The ends lost 6 bases at V and 4 bases at J; junction bases unmatched: 1. The DNA of the CDR3 is TGTGCCAGCAGTGGGACTAGCGGGGGGTACGAGCAGTACTTC. It specifies CASSGTSGGYEQYF. Looking up the rest from reference TRBV7-9 and TRBJ2-7 gives the full variable domain: DTGVSQNPRHKITKRGQNVTFRCDPISEHNRLYWYRQTLGQGPEFLTYFQNEAQLEKSRLLSDRFSAERPKGSFSTLEIQRTEQGDSAMYLCASSGTSGGYEQYFGPGTRLTVT.

V is TRBV9 and J is TRBJ2-1; 10 positions agree with TRBD2. V lost 1 base and J lost 7; bases outside the gene matches: 8. The CDR3 loop spans 16 amino acids. Per germline, CDR1 SGDLS and CDR2 YYNGEE. The chain's CDR3 is CASSVMSGGGPNEQFF. As DNA, the CDR3 is TGTGCCAGCAGCGTAATGAGCGGGGGGGGTCCGAATGAGCAGTTCTTC.

The V gene is TRBV3-1 (or the pseudogene TRBV3-2), the J gene TRBJ2-2; 7 bases fit TRBD1. Losses at the gene ends were 6 bases for V and 4 bases for J; bases not matched to a gene: 11. The CDR3 runs to 16 residues. Germline V gene data show CDR1 as LGHDT and CDR2 as YNNKEL (reference sequence). CDR3 amino acids: CASRPQTGHTTGELFF. CDR3 bases: TGTGCCAGCAGGCCCCAGACAGGGCACACCACCGGGGAGCTGTTTTTT.

The chain employs TRBV7-6 and TRBJ2-1; maybe TRBD2 (6 bases). This CDR3 comprises 13 residues. Germline V gives CDR1 SGHVS, CDR2 FNYEAQ. Deletions cut 1 base from V and 9 bases from J, with 10 bases between. The CDR3 region has the DNA TGTGCCAGCAGCTTAGAGGCGGGGAGTGAGCAGTTCTTC. Amino acids: CASSLEAGSEQFF.

The V gene is TRBV4-1, the J gene TRBJ1-4, with D possibly matching TRBD1 (6 bases). Germline CDR1 is MGHRA and CDR2 is YSYEKL. Trimming took 2 bases from V and 6 from J, leaving 13 bases between them. The CDR3 contains 15 residues. The CDR3 loop is CASSQLWQGYEKLFF. The CDR3 bases are TGCGCCAGCAGCCAACTCTGGCAGGGGTATGAAAAACTGTTTTTT.

The V and J genes are TRBV5-6 and TRBJ1-6; D is unclear. The V end was cut by 0 bases, the J end by 0 bases, with 7 bases between. Germline V gives CDR1 SGHDT, CDR2 YYEEEE. The CDR3 covers 16 residues. CDR3: CASSLGSGSYNSPLHF. CDR3 DNA sequence: TGTGCCAGCAGCTTGGGATCCGGCTCCTATAATTCACCCCTCCACTTT.

V and J are TRBV6-5 and TRBJ1-2, with TRBD1 matching over 7 bases. This CDR3 has 14 amino acids. Germline CDR1 and CDR2: MNHEY and SVGAGI. Trimming took 6 bases from V and 2 from J; bases not matched to a gene: 6. CDR3 nucleotide sequence: TGTGCCAGCAGACCGGGACAGCAAAACTATGGCTACACCTTC. It is translated as CASRPGQQNYGYTF.

The chain uses TRBV6-5 and TRBJ1-1; no reliable D call. Germline V gene data show CDR1 as MNHEY and CDR2 as SVGAGI. V lost 2 bases and J 1 base, leaving 5 bases between the germline ends. The CDR3 sequence is 13 residues long. CDR3 sequence reads: CASSYAENTEAFF. DNA of the CDR3: TGTGCCAGCAGTTACGCAGAGAACACTGAAGCTTTCTTT.